One and the same sample provided the 18 T cell receptor beta chains below, sequenced in a study of pediatric ulcerative colitis. Libraries were prepared by immunoSEQ multiplex PCR; TCRdb keeps only in-frame clonotypes and omits some of them. The sample lists some 40,000 clones; roughly 70% were seen once. The rectum was sampled with one to two pinch biopsies at colonoscopy. The sample was gut tissue. These receptors all come from a boy under 18 with severe ulcerative colitis.

CDR3 residues: CASGSGITGELFF. CDR3 DNA sequence: TGTGCTAGTGGTTCAGGGATTACCGGGGAGCTGTTTTTT. The chain has TRBV12-5 and TRBJ2-2, with a tentative D call TRBD1 (5 bases). The CDR3 is made up of 13 amino acids. V lost 4 bases to trimming and J lost 5 bases, with 8 bases between them. The V gene's germline CDR1 is LGHNT and CDR2 FRNRAP.

The chain uses TRBV2 and TRBJ2-3, with 8 bases fitting TRBD2. The CDR3 totals 19 residues. V trimming: 3 bases; J trimming: 0 bases; junction bases outside the gene matches: 14. Germline V gene lookup returns CDR1 SNHLY and CDR2 FYNNEI. CDR3 sequence: CASSDSRGLVGSSTDTQYF. CDR3 sequence (DNA): TGTGCCAGCAGTGATTCCCGGGGACTAGTGGGGTCTAGCACAGATACGCAGTATTTT.

This clone turned up a few times. The genes are TRBV7-9 and TRBJ2-1; 8 bases match TRBD1. Trimming took 5 bases from V and 3 from J; bases not matched to a gene: 6. Per the germline V gene, CDR1 is SEHNR and CDR2 is FQNEAQ (reference sequence). This CDR3 contains 15 residues. The CDR3 sequence: CASSPSGQGYNEQFF. The CDR3 region has the DNA TGTGCCAGCAGCCCGTCAGGACAGGGCTACAATGAGCAGTTCTTC. The variable domain in full, completed from reference TRBV7-9 and TRBJ2-1, reads DTGVSQNPRHKITKRGQNVTFRCDPISEHNRLYWYRQTLGQGPEFLTYFQNEAQLEKSRLLSDRFSAERPKGSFSTLEIQRTEQGDSAMYLCASSPSGQGYNEQFFGPGTRLTVL.

The rearrangement uses TRBV7-2 and TRBJ2-1; the D is unclear. The germline V gene has CDR1 SGHTA and CDR2 FQGNSA. V gave up 5 bases and J gave up 2 bases, with 10 bases separating them. This CDR3 contains 14 residues. CDR3 in DNA: TGTGCCAGCAGCAAGGTCGGCCCCTACAATGAGCAGTTCTTC. Translating gives CASSKVGPYNEQFF.

J is TRBJ2-7 and V is TRBV11-2, with a weak D call TRBD1 (6 bases). The CDR3 is 15 residues long. Germline V gene data show CDR1 as SGHAT and CDR2 as FQNNGV. Trimming left V 1 base short and J 0 bases short, with 10 bases between. The CDR3 sequence is CASSLARDTSYEQYF. CDR3 DNA sequence: TGTGCCAGCAGCTTAGCCCGGGACACCTCCTACGAGCAGTACTTC.

This chain uses TRBV2 with TRBJ2-4; 7 bases fit TRBD1. Germline CDR1 is SNHLY and CDR2 is FYNNEI. Trimming removed 5 bases from V and 7 bases from J; junction bases left unmatched: 8. This CDR3 is 14 amino acids long. For the CDR3, the DNA is TGTGCCAGCAGTAAGGAGAACAGGGGCAACATTCAGTACTTC. Translated, it gives CASSKENRGNIQYF.

The chain has TRBV5-6 and TRBJ2-4; the D call may be TRBD1 or TRBD2 (5 bases each). The CDR3 has 14 amino acids. Germline V gene lookup returns CDR1 SGHDT and CDR2 YYEEEE. The V gene lost 0 bases and the J gene lost 6 bases, with 10 bases spanning the gap. The CDR3 spells CASSLGSGGNIQYF. The CDR3 nucleotides read TGTGCCAGCAGCTTGGGTAGTGGGGGAAACATTCAGTACTTC.

This clone was detected only a few times. The V call is TRBV2, the J call TRBJ1-1; D uncertain. CDR1 and CDR2 from the germline V gene are SNHLY and FYNNEI. The CDR3 totals 15 residues. V shed 6 bases and J shed 0 bases, with 14 bases lying between them. CDR3 sequence: CASRESVSMNTEAFF. Written as DNA, the CDR3 is TGTGCCAGCAGGGAAAGCGTTTCGATGAACACTGAAGCTTTCTTT. The full variable domain, rest sourced from reference TRBV2 and TRBJ1-1, is EPEVTQTPSHQVTQMGQEVILRCVPISNHLYFYWYRQILGQKVEFLVSFYNNEISEKSEIFDDQFSVERPDGSNFTLKIRSTKLEDSAMYFCASRESVSMNTEAFFGQGTRLTVV.

The chain links TRBV29-1 to TRBJ1-2; maybe TRBD1 (5 bases). The V gene's germline CDR1 is SQVTM and CDR2 ANQGSEA. The ends were cut back, 6 bases at V and 7 bases at J, with 15 bases in the middle. The CDR3 is 12 residues long. The CDR3 sequence: CSVGTGGSGYTF. DNA for the CDR3: TGCAGCGTGGGAACCGGGGGGTCTGGCTACACCTTC. The full variable domain, completed using reference TRBV29-1 and TRBJ1-2, is SAVISQKPSRDICQRGTSLTIQCQVDSQVTMMFWYRQQPGQSLTLIATANQGSEATYESGFVIDKFPISRPNLTFSTLTVSNMSPEDSSIYLCSVGTGGSGYTFGSGTRLTVV.

The chain recombines TRBV5-6 with TRBJ1-1, with 11 positions matching TRBD1. J was trimmed by 5 bases and V by 0 bases; bases with no gene match: 3. The CDR3 is 15 amino acids. CDR1 and CDR2 from the germline V gene are SGHDT and YYEEEE. The CDR3 nucleotides are TGTGCCAGCAGCTTGGGGACAGGGGGCTGGACTGAAGCTTTCTTT. This translates into CASSLGTGGWTEAFF.

With regard to this clone: In the same sample, other DNA sequences code for this CDR3. J is TRBJ2-1 and V is TRBV29-1; D ambiguous. This CDR3 is 15 amino acids long. V lost 1 base, J lost 0 bases, and 10 bases lay in between. Germline assignment: CDR1 SQVTM and CDR2 ANQGSEA. The CDR3 loop reads CSVEVWDSSYNEQFF. The CDR3 DNA reads TGCAGCGTTGAAGTTTGGGATAGCTCCTACAATGAGCAGTTCTTC.

In this sample, this clone is medium-sized. The rearrangement joins TRBV7-8 to TRBJ1-5; D not certain. CDR3 length: 16 amino acids. Germline V CDR1 and CDR2: SGHVS, FQNEAQ. Trimming pared 0 bases from V and 3 bases from J, leaving 12 bases between. This CDR3 reads CASSLAASAPNQPQHF. CDR3 sequence (DNA): TGTGCCAGCAGCTTAGCGGCGTCAGCACCCAATCAGCCCCAGCATTTT.

The chain recombines TRBV6-1 with TRBJ2-3; no clear D gene. Germline-derived CDR1 and CDR2 are MNHNS and SASEGT. Deletions cut 8 bases from V and 4 bases from J, with 13 bases between. The CDR3 has 13 amino acids. DNA for the CDR3: TGTGCCAGCGGGTCTCAGGTGGCAGATACGCAGTATTTT. Protein product: CASGSQVADTQYF.

The CDR3 nucleotides read TGCAGTGCTAATACGGAGGCTGAAGCTTTCTTT. Translating gives CSANTEAEAFF. The V call is TRBV20-1, the J call TRBJ1-1; no clear D. This CDR3 has 11 residues. Deletions cut 4 bases from V and 6 bases from J, with 9 bases between. CDR1 is DFQATT, CDR2 SNEGSKA, per germline (reference sequence).

The chain links TRBV2 to TRBJ1-6, with 8 bases fitting TRBD1. J lost 7 bases, V lost 6 bases, and 5 bases had no gene match. CDR1 and CDR2 (germline): SNHLY, FYNNEI. This CDR3 comprises 14 residues. CDR3 sequence reads: CASRTGGRNSPLHF. CDR3 sequence (DNA): TGTGCCAGCAGAACAGGGGGGAGGAATTCACCCCTCCACTTT.

The chain has TRBV27 and TRBJ1-6; 10 bases are a match to TRBD1. The CDR3 has 15 residues. V lost 5 bases to trimming and J lost 7 bases; unmatched junction nucleotides: 5. From germline, CDR1 is MNHEY and CDR2 SMNVEV (reference sequence). CDR3 sequence: CASSPSDRGNSPLHF. The CDR3 DNA is TGTGCCAGCAGTCCGTCGGACAGGGGGAATTCACCCCTCCACTTT.

The chain employs TRBV10-3 and TRBJ2-7, with D possibly being TRBD1 (6 bases). The germline gives CDR1 ENHRY, CDR2 SYGVKD. CDR3 length equals 15 residues. With 5 bases removed from V and 0 bases from J, the gap between germline ends came to 14 bases. The CDR3 loop reads CAISPGTLRSYEQYF. CDR3 DNA: TGTGCCATCAGTCCCGGGACATTACGCTCCTACGAGCAGTACTTC.

The chain joins TRBV14 to TRBJ1-2, with 7 bases fitting TRBD1. This CDR3 is built from 17 residues. V was clipped by 3 bases and J by 7 bases; unmatched bases: 17. CDR1 and CDR2 from the germline V gene are SGHDN and FVKESK. The chain's CDR3 is CASSQSPGQRGYGGYTF. CDR3 sequence (DNA): TGTGCCAGCAGCCAGAGCCCGGGACAGCGGGGGTACGGTGGCTACACCTTC.